Each of the 4 T cell receptor beta chains below was sequenced from the same sample in a study of early T cells in non-severe SARS-CoV-2 infection. In TCRdb, the 5' RACE reads were re-called with MiXCR into one record per CDR3 protein. The table records more than 65,000 distinct CDR3 sequences, more than 14% of them present only once. Sample: whole blood, taken at baseline. The receptors derive from an adult who was a healthcare worker with PCR-confirmed SARS-CoV-2 infection or an uninfected control (not recorded which).

In regard to this clonotype: A much larger clone differs from this one at a single base, so this may be a read error. The V call is TRBV3-1, the J call TRBJ2-1, with D uncertain. The V gene lost 2 bases and the J gene lost 5 bases, with 4 bases spanning the gap. The CDR3 has 12 amino acids. The V gene's germline CDR1 is LGHDT and CDR2 YNNKEL (reference sequence). CDR3 sequence (DNA): TGTGCCAGCAGCCAACTGAACAATGAGCAGTTCTTC. It specifies CASSQLNNEQFF.

The chain couples TRBV5-1 to TRBJ2-3; 7 nucleotides agree with TRBD2. Germline lookup yields CDR1 SGHRS and CDR2 YFSETQ. This CDR3 has 15 residues. V dropped 4 bases and J dropped 3; count of bases not matched to a gene: 8. CDR3 nucleotide sequence: TGCGCCAGCAGCACCCGGGACGGGGGGACAGATACGCAGTATTTT. Amino acid sequence: CASSTRDGGTDTQYF.

The table lists this clonotype with many counts. The chain couples TRBV5-1 to TRBJ2-5; no reliable D call. V dropped 0 bases and J dropped 2 bases, with 5 bases sitting between them. The germline V gene encodes CDR1 SGHRS and CDR2 YFSETQ. The CDR3 runs to 13 residues. CDR3 nucleotides: TGCGCCAGCAGCTTGGGGGTACAAGAGACCCAGTACTTC. This codes for CASSLGVQETQYF.

This clonotype was counted ten times or more. This chain links TRBV24-1 with TRBJ2-3, with 7 bases fitting TRBD2. The CDR3 covers 15 residues. With 7 bases clipped from V and 1 base from J, the junction kept 7 bases outside the gene matches. Germline V gene lookup returns CDR1 KGHDR and CDR2 SFDVKD. CDR3 nucleotide sequence: TGTGCCACCAGGGTCCAACGGGAGGGCACAGATACGCAGTATTTT. This codes for CATRVQREGTDTQYF.